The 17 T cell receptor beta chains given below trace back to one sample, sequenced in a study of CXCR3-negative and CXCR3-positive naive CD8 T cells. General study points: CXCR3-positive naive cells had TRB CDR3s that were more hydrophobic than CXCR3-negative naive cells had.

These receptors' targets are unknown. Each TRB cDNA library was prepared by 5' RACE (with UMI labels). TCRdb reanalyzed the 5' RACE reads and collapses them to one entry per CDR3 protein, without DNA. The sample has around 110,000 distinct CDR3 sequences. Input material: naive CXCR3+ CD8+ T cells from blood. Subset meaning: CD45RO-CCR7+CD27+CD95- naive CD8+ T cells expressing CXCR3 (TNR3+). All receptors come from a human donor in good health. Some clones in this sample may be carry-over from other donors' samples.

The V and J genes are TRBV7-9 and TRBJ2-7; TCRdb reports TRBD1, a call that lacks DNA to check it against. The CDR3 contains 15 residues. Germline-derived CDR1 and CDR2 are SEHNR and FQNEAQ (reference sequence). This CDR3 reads CASSSTRGRVYEQYF.

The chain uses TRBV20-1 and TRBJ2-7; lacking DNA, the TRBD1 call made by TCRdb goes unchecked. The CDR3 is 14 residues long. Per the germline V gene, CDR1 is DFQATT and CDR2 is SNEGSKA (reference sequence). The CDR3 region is CSALQDITSYEQYF.

CDR3 loop: CASKQGIYQPQHF. The J gene is TRBJ1-5, the V gene TRBV6-2 or TRBV6-3. In germline, CDR1 is MNHEY, CDR2 SVGEGT. CDR3 size: 13 residues.

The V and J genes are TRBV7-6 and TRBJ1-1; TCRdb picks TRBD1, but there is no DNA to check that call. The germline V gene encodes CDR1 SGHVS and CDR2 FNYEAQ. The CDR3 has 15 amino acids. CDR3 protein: CASSSPGGGGTEAFF. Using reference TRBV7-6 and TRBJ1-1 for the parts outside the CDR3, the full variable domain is GAGVSQSPRYKVTKRGQDVALRCDPISGHVSLYWYRQALGQGPEFLTYFNYEAQQDKSGLPNDRFSAERPEGSISTLTIQRTEQRDSAMYRCASSSPGGGGTEAFFGQGTRLTVV.

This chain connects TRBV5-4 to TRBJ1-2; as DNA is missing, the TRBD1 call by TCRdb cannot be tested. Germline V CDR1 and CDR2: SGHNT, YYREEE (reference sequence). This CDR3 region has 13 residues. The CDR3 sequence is CASGFGGNYGYTF. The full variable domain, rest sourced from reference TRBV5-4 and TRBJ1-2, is ETGVTQSPTHLIKTRGQQVTLRCSSQSGHNTVSWYQQALGQGPQFIFQYYREEENGRGNFPPRFSGLQFPNYSSELNVNALELDDSALYLCASGFGGNYGYTFGSGTRLTVV.

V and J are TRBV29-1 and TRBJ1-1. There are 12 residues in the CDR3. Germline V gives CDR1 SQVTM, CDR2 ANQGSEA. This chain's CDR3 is CSVESVNTEAFF.

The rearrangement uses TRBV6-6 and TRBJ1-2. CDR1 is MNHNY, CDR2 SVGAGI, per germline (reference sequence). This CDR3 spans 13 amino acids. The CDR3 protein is CASTSDIYYGYTF.

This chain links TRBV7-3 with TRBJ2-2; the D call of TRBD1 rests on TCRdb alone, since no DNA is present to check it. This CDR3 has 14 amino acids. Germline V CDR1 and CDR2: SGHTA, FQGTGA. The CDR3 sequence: CASTETGGVGELFF.

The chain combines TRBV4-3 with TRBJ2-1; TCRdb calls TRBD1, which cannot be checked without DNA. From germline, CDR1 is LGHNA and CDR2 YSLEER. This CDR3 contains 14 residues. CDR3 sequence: CASSQLPGDYEQFF.

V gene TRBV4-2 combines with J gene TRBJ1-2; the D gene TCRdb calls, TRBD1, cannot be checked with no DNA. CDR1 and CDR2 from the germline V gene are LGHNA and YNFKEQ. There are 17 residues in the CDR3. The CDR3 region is CASSQEGTGGVFDGYTF.

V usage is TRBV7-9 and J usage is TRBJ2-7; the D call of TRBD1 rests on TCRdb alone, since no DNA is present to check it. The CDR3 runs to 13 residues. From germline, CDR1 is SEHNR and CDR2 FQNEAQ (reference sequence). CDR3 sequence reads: CASSPRDHYEQYF. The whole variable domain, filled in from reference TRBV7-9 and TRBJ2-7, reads DTGVSQNPRHKITKRGQNVTFRCDPISEHNRLYWYRQTLGQGPEFLTYFQNEAQLEKSRLLSDRFSAERPKGSFSTLEIQRTEQGDSAMYLCASSPRDHYEQYFGPGTRLTVT.

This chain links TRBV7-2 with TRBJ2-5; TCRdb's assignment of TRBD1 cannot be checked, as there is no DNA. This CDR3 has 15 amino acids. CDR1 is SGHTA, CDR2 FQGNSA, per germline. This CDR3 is CASSTPGQVGETQYF.

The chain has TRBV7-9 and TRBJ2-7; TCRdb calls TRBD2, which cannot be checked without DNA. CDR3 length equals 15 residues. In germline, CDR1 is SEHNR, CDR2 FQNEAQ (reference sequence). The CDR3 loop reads CASSLVAGGTYEQYF.

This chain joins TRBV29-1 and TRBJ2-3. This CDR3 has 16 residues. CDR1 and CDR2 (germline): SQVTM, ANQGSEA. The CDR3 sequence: CSVDDGRIASTDTQYF.

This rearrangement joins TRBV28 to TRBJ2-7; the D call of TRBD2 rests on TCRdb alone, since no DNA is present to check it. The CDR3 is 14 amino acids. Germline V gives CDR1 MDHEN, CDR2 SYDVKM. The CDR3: CASSESGLGYEQYF.

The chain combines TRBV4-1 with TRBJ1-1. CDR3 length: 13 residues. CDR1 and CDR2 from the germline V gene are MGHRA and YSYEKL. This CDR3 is CASNSPEDTEAFF.

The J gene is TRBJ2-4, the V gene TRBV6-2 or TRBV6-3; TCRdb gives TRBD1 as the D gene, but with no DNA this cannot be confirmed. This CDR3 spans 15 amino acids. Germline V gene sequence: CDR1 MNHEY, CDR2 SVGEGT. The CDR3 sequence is CASSYATGGKNIQYF.